One sample yielded the 23 T cell receptor beta chains listed below, sequenced in a study of shared clonotypes between healthy human individuals. The table came from immunoSEQ multiplex PCR; TCRdb's copy has only in-frame clones and leaves some out. The table lists about 590,000 clones, 95% to 96% of them singletons. Positively selected for CCR7, the CD45RO-negative cells used as naive CD8 cells excluded terminally differentiated effector memory CD45RA+ cells. The sample taken for sequencing was naive CD8+ T cells sorted from blood. These receptors came from a woman under 40 in good health.

The CDR3 sequence: CASSIWLAESYEQYF. In nucleotides, the CDR3 is TGTGCCAGTAGTATCTGGCTAGCGGAGTCCTACGAGCAGTACTTC. This chain uses TRBV19 with TRBJ2-7, with 7 bases lining up with TRBD2. Germline CDR1 is LNHDA and CDR2 is SQIVND (reference sequence). J gave up 1 base and V 3 bases, and 6 bases lay outside the gene matches. The CDR3 consists of 15 residues.

The J gene is TRBJ2-7, the V gene TRBV28, with D perhaps assigned TRBD1 or TRBD2 (5 bases each). Trimming took off 11 bases at V and 0 bases at J, with 17 bases between the two ends. The CDR3 contains 14 residues. Per germline, CDR1 MDHEN and CDR2 SYDVKM. CDR3: CAGGPAQHSYEQYF. The CDR3 DNA is TGTGCCGGGGGACCGGCACAACACTCCTACGAGCAGTACTTC.

The genes are TRBV4-1 and TRBJ1-4, with D perhaps TRBD1 (6 bases). V was cut by 5 bases and J by 6 bases, with 19 bases left in between. CDR3 length: 16 amino acids. Per the germline V gene, CDR1 is MGHRA and CDR2 is YSYEKL. The CDR3 sequence is CASSTLLAQGHEKLFF. CDR3 bases: TGCGCCAGCAGCACCCTACTCGCACAGGGTCATGAAAAACTGTTTTTT.

The chain has TRBV7-9 and TRBJ2-1; D is ambiguous. The germline gives CDR1 SEHNR, CDR2 FQNEAQ (reference sequence). The CDR3 spans 18 residues. Deletions cut 5 bases from V and 8 bases from J, with 28 bases between. The CDR3 sequence: CASSPAHTTELVVYEQFF. As DNA, the CDR3 is TGTGCCAGCAGCCCAGCTCACACTACAGAGCTAGTGGTCTATGAGCAGTTCTTC.

The chain combines TRBV2 with TRBJ1-1; D is undetermined. The CDR3 spans 12 residues. The V and J ends lost 6 bases and 4 bases respectively, with 9 bases between them. Germline V gene lookup returns CDR1 SNHLY and CDR2 FYNNEI. CDR3 nucleotide sequence: TGTGCCAGCAGGGGGATAGGCACTGAAGCTTTCTTT. Protein sequence: CASRGIGTEAFF.

The V call is TRBV11-2, the J call TRBJ2-1, with 8 bases lining up with TRBD2. Per germline, CDR1 SGHAT and CDR2 FQNNGV. This CDR3 contains 17 residues. With 5 bases clipped from V and 8 bases from J, the junction kept 17 bases outside the gene matches. The CDR3 here is CASSQRWSGRADYEQFF. In DNA form, the CDR3 reads TGTGCCAGCAGCCAGAGGTGGTCCGGGAGGGCTGACTATGAGCAGTTCTTC.

The genes are TRBV2 and TRBJ1-3; possible D gene TRBD1, 6 bases. This CDR3 comprises 17 residues. Trimming removed 7 bases from V and 4 bases from J, with 23 bases in between. The germline V gene has CDR1 SNHLY and CDR2 FYNNEI. The CDR3 DNA follows: TGTGCCAGCATCCCAACGGCGGGGCAGGGGATGGGAAACACCATATATTTT. It translates to CASIPTAGQGMGNTIYF.

A note on this clone: Other DNA sequences from this sample encode an identical CDR3 as well. The rearrangement joins TRBV4-1 to TRBJ1-5, with unresolved D. The CDR3 length is 15 residues. Germline CDR1 reads MGHRA; CDR2 reads YSYEKL. V was trimmed by 0 bases and J by 1 base, leaving 7 bases between them. The CDR3 DNA reads as TGCGCCAGCAGCCAAGATGGTGGGAGCAATCAGCCCCAGCATTTT. The encoded protein is CASSQDGGSNQPQHF.

This clone has more than one count but fewer than ten. This rearrangement joins TRBV28 to TRBJ1-5; D is perhaps TRBD1 (6 bases). V lost 6 bases and J 0 bases, leaving 18 bases between the germline ends. From germline, CDR1 is MDHEN and CDR2 SYDVKM. CDR3 length equals 17 residues. DNA for the CDR3: TGTGCCAGCAGCCCACCCAGTCAGGGGTATAGCAATCAGCCCCAGCATTTT. This codes for CASSPPSQGYSNQPQHF.

The chain employs TRBV13 and TRBJ2-1; TRBD1 agrees at 8 bases. The CDR3 length is 13 residues. Germline V gives CDR1 PRHDT, CDR2 FYEKMQ (reference sequence). Trimming took 3 bases from V and 10 from J; bases not matched to a gene: 5. The CDR3 loop reads CASSFGRGLEQFF. In DNA form, the CDR3 reads TGTGCCAGCAGCTTCGGCAGGGGGCTGGAGCAGTTCTTC.

This chain links TRBV5-4 with TRBJ2-7; 12 bases agree with TRBD2. Germline V gives CDR1 SGHNT, CDR2 YYREEE (reference sequence). With 5 bases clipped from V and 6 bases from J, the junction kept 6 bases outside the gene matches. This CDR3 contains 14 residues. CDR3 sequence: CASSSLAGGLEQYF. CDR3 nucleotides: TGTGCCAGCAGTTCACTAGCGGGAGGACTCGAGCAGTACTTC.

The V call is TRBV5-6, the J call TRBJ2-7; tentatively, D is TRBD1 (6 bases). V shed 3 bases and J shed 0 bases, with 13 bases lying between them. There are 15 residues in the CDR3. CDR1 SGHDT and CDR2 YYEEEE come from the germline V gene. CDR3 sequence: CASSWNRDNSYEQYF. Here the CDR3 DNA reads TGTGCCAGCAGCTGGAACCGGGACAACTCCTACGAGCAGTACTTC.

The chain combines TRBV5-1 with TRBJ2-2; D is uncertain. The V end lost 0 bases, the J end lost 3 bases, and 6 bases lay between the germline ends. CDR1 SGHRS and CDR2 YFSETQ come from the germline V gene. This CDR3 region has 14 residues. CDR3 DNA sequence: TGCGCCAGCAGCTTGGTTGGGTACACCGGGGAGCTGTTTTTT. Protein product: CASSLVGYTGELFF.

This chain joins TRBV7-9 and TRBJ2-7; 7 nucleotides agree with TRBD1. This CDR3 spans 12 amino acids. Germline V CDR1 and CDR2: SEHNR, FQNEAQ (reference sequence). V gave up 3 bases and J gave up 6 bases; unmatched junction bases: 2. CDR3 nucleotide sequence: TGTGCCAGCAGCTTGACAGGGAGCGAGCAGTACTTC. It specifies CASSLTGSEQYF. Based on the CDR3 plus reference TRBV7-9 and TRBJ2-7, the full variable domain is DTGVSQNPRHKITKRGQNVTFRCDPISEHNRLYWYRQTLGQGPEFLTYFQNEAQLEKSRLLSDRFSAERPKGSFSTLEIQRTEQGDSAMYLCASSLTGSEQYFGPGTRLTVT.

V usage is TRBV4-1 and J usage is TRBJ2-7; TRBD1 might be the D (6 bases). This CDR3 region has 15 residues. Germline V gives CDR1 MGHRA, CDR2 YSYEKL. Trimming stripped 4 bases from V and 3 bases from J, with 16 bases between. The DNA of the CDR3 is TGCGCCAGCAGCCCCTCGGTTGACAGGAGCTACGAGCAGTACTTC. The encoded protein is CASSPSVDRSYEQYF.

The CDR3 sequence is CASSPGPNDTNTEAFF. CDR3 bases: TGTGCCAGCAGCCCCGGTCCGAACGATACCAACACTGAAGCTTTCTTT. The chain combines TRBV7-8 with TRBJ1-1; D call uncertain. The V end was cut by 5 bases, the J end by 2 bases, with 18 bases between. Per the germline V gene, CDR1 is SGHVS and CDR2 is FQNEAQ. The length of the CDR3 is 16 residues.

With regard to this clone: This sample includes further DNA sequences coding for the same CDR3. V is TRBV7-9 and J is TRBJ1-1, with D unresolved. In germline, CDR1 is SEHNR, CDR2 FQNEAQ (reference sequence). V was clipped by 3 bases and J by 8 bases, with 4 bases between them. The CDR3 totals 10 residues. The CDR3 region is CASSLDEAFF. The CDR3 nucleotides are TGTGCCAGCAGCTTGGACGAAGCTTTCTTT. The full variable domain, with the rest looked up from reference TRBV7-9 and TRBJ1-1, is DTGVSQNPRHKITKRGQNVTFRCDPISEHNRLYWYRQTLGQGPEFLTYFQNEAQLEKSRLLSDRFSAERPKGSFSTLEIQRTEQGDSAMYLCASSLDEAFFGQGTRLTVV.

The chain couples TRBV7-9 to TRBJ2-5; 10 bases map to TRBD2. Losses at the gene ends were 4 bases for V and 2 bases for J; bases not matched to a gene: 1. The CDR3 contains 14 residues. CDR1 and CDR2 (germline): SEHNR, FQNEAQ (reference sequence). CDR3 coding DNA: TGTGCCAGCAGCTGGACTAGCGGACAAGAGACCCAGTACTTC. Amino acid sequence: CASSWTSGQETQYF. Filled out from reference TRBV7-9 and TRBJ2-5, the complete variable domain reads DTGVSQNPRHKITKRGQNVTFRCDPISEHNRLYWYRQTLGQGPEFLTYFQNEAQLEKSRLLSDRFSAERPKGSFSTLEIQRTEQGDSAMYLCASSWTSGQETQYFGPGTRLLVL.

This clone came up a few times. The same CDR3 arises from other DNA sequences in this sample as well. The chain links TRBV30 to TRBJ2-1; 7 nucleotides align to TRBD2. The CDR3 runs 14 residues. Germline CDR1 is GTSNPN and CDR2 is SVGIG (reference sequence). The junction had 3 bases not matched to a gene; V was cut back by 0 bases and J by 4 bases. CDR3 region: CAWSVGSGYNEQFF. The CDR3 DNA sequence: TGTGCCTGGAGTGTTGGTAGCGGGTACAATGAGCAGTTCTTC.

The J gene is TRBJ2-1, the V gene TRBV27; D ambiguous. Trimming shortened V by 0 bases and J by 8 bases, and 14 bases separated the two germline ends. The CDR3 length is 15 residues. Germline CDR1 MNHEY, CDR2 SMNVEV (reference sequence). For the CDR3, the DNA is TGTGCCAGCAGTTTATCGGTACTCCCCAGGTATGAGCAGTTCTTC. Translated: CASSLSVLPRYEQFF.

This chain connects TRBV2 to TRBJ1-1; D uncertain. Germline V lookup: CDR1 SNHLY, CDR2 FYNNEI. CDR3 length: 15 residues. The V gene lost 6 bases and the J gene lost 1 base, with 15 bases spanning the gap. The CDR3 reads CASRWAATWNTEAFF. CDR3 nucleotide sequence: TGTGCCAGCAGGTGGGCAGCCACATGGAACACTGAAGCTTTCTTT.

The chain employs TRBV5-1 and TRBJ2-1; 7 bases line up with TRBD2. The germline V gene encodes CDR1 SGHRS and CDR2 YFSETQ. V dropped 0 bases and J dropped 0; count of bases not matched to a gene: 3. This CDR3 contains 16 residues. DNA for the CDR3: TGCGCCAGCAGCTTGGCCGGGGGGAGCTCCTACAATGAGCAGTTCTTC. Translating it yields CASSLAGGSSYNEQFF.

The chain is built from TRBV2 and TRBJ2-7; 7 positions match TRBD2. The CDR3 is made up of 15 amino acids. Germline CDR1 reads SNHLY; CDR2 reads FYNNEI. V was pared by 4 bases and J by 6 bases, with 12 bases of the junction left unmatched. The CDR3 DNA is TGTGCCAGCAGTGCCGGGACTATAGGCCGGACCGAGCAGTACTTC. Encoded protein: CASSAGTIGRTEQYF.